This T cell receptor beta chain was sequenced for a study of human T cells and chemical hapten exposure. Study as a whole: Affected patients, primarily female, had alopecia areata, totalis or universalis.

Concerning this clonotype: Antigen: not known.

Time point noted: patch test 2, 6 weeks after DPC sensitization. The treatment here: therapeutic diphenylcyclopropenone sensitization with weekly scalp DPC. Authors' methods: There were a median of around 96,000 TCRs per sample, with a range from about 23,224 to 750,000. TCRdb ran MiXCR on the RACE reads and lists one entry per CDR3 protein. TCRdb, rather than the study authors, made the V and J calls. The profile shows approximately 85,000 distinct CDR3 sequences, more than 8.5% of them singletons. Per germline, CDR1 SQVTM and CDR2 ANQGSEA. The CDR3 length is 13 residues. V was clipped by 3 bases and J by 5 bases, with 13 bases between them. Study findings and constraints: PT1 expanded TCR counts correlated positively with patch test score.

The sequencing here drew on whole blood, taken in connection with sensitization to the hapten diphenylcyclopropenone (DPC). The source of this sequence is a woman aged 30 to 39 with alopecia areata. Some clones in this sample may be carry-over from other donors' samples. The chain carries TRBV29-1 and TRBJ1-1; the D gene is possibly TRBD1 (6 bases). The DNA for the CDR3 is TGCAGCGTTGACGGGGGGGCGCTGACTGAAGCTTTCTTT. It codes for CSVDGGALTEAFF.